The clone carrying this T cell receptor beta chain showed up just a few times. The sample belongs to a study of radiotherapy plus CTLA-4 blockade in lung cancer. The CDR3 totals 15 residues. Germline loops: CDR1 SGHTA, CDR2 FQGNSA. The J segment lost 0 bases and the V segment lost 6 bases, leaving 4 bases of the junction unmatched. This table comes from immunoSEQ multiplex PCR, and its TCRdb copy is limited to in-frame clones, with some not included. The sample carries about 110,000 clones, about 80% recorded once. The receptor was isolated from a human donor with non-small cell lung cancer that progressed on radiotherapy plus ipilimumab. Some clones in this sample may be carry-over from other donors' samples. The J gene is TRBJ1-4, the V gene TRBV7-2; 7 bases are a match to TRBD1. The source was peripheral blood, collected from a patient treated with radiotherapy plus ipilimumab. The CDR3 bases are TGTGCCAGCAGTAGACAGGGTTCAACTAATGAAAAACTGTTTTTT. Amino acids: CASSRQGSTNEKLFF. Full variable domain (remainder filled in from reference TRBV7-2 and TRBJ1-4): GAGVSQSPSNKVTEKGKDVELRCDPISGHTALYWYRQSLGQGLEFLIYFQGNSAPDKSGLPSDRFSAERTGGSVSTLTIQRTQQEDSAVYLCASSRQGSTNEKLFFGSGTQLSVL.